One and the same sample provided the 30 T cell receptor beta chains below, sequenced in a study of blood T cell repertoires in COVID-19. Profiling relied on immunoSEQ multiplex PCR, and the TCRdb table lists in-frame clones only, not all of them. The data contain over 300,000 clones, around 84% of them singletons. The specimen was PBMCs or T cells enriched from blood (not recorded which). The receptor set was obtained from a woman aged 18-30 years who had recovered from COVID-19.

The chain carries TRBV4-1 and TRBJ1-6; D gene ambiguous. This CDR3 is built from 17 residues. Germline V gene lookup returns CDR1 MGHRA and CDR2 YSYEKL. The ends were cut back, 0 bases at V and 7 bases at J, with 16 bases in the middle. The CDR3 DNA is TGCGCCAGCAGCCAAGACCATAGCGAGAGTAGCAATTCACCCCTCCACTTT. It specifies CASSQDHSESSNSPLHF.

The chain is built from TRBV5-4 and TRBJ2-3; possible D gene TRBD2, 6 bases. V was clipped by 4 bases and J by 4 bases, with 19 bases between them. The length of the CDR3 is 16 residues. In germline, CDR1 is SGHNT, CDR2 YYREEE (reference sequence). CDR3 loop: CASSPRYGLFADTQYF. In nucleotides, the CDR3 is TGTGCCAGCAGCCCCCGTTATGGACTATTCGCAGATACGCAGTATTTT.

This chain's CDR3 is CASSVEGQRGSPLHF. CDR3 nucleotide sequence: TGTGCCAGCAGCGTAGAGGGACAGAGGGGGTCACCCCTCCACTTT. The chain joins TRBV9 to TRBJ1-6; TRBD1 agrees at 7 bases. This CDR3 spans 15 amino acids. Germline loops: CDR1 SGDLS, CDR2 YYNGEE. J was trimmed by 10 bases and V by 0 bases; bases with no gene match: 7.

This clone has only a few counts. The sample has other DNA sequences that encode this CDR3 too. V usage is TRBV28 and J usage is TRBJ2-3; 7 bases are a match to TRBD1. The V gene end was trimmed by 6 bases and the J gene end by 1 base; junction bases not matched to a gene: 7. The V gene's germline CDR1 is MDHEN and CDR2 SYDVKM. The CDR3 has 15 amino acids. CDR3 DNA sequence: TGTGCCAGCAGCCTAACTCAGGGGGGCACAGATACGCAGTATTTT. It specifies CASSLTQGGTDTQYF.

This sequence joins TRBV5-1 and TRBJ1-2; the D is unclear. The germline CDR1 and CDR2 sequences are SGHRS and YFSETQ. This CDR3 comprises 16 residues. V was pared by 0 bases and J by 0 bases, with 12 bases between. CDR3 nucleotide sequence: TGCGCCAGCAGCTTGGGTTTGAGTTCCTCTAACTATGGCTACACCTTC. This codes for CASSLGLSSSNYGYTF.

The chain combines TRBV19 with TRBJ1-2; D perhaps matches TRBD1 (5 bases). The CDR3 has 13 residues. The V and J ends lost 0 bases and 8 bases respectively, with 10 bases between them. Germline CDR1 reads LNHDA; CDR2 reads SQIVND (reference sequence). CDR3 nucleotides: TGTGCCAGTAGTATAGATCTCCAGGGCGGCTACACCTTC. This translates into CASSIDLQGGYTF.

The V and J genes are TRBV28 and TRBJ2-7, with 9 positions matching TRBD1. With V trimmed by 4 bases and J by 4 bases, 5 bases remained unmatched. The germline CDR1 and CDR2 sequences are MDHEN and SYDVKM. CDR3 length equals 14 residues. The CDR3 sequence: CASSSLGQGYEQYF. CDR3 coding DNA: TGTGCCAGCAGTTCTCTAGGACAGGGGTACGAGCAGTACTTC.

The CDR3, as DNA: TGTGCCAGCAGCCCACGCGTAGAGTCACCCCTCCACTTT. Translation: CASSPRVESPLHF. The rearrangement links TRBV14 to TRBJ1-6; D gene uncertain. The germline gives CDR1 SGHDN, CDR2 FVKESK. The V end was cut by 4 bases, the J end by 10 bases, with 11 bases between. This CDR3 region has 13 residues.

The chain combines TRBV5-1 with TRBJ1-4, with TRBD1 identical over 7 bases. The CDR3 runs to 16 residues. V lost 4 bases and J lost 4; bases outside the gene matches: 10. Germline V CDR1 and CDR2: SGHRS, YFSETQ. CDR3 sequence (DNA): TGCGCCAGCAGCCGATCAACGGGACAGAATAATGAAAAACTGTTTTTT. Translated, it gives CASSRSTGQNNEKLFF.

This sequence joins TRBV9 and TRBJ2-1; TRBD2 agrees at 9 bases. V shed 4 bases and J 9 bases; nucleotides not matched to a gene: 11. This CDR3 comprises 15 residues. From germline, CDR1 is SGDLS and CDR2 YYNGEE. The CDR3 loop is CASSFAGTSIGEQFF. The CDR3 DNA reads as TGTGCCAGCAGCTTCGCCGGGACTAGCATCGGTGAGCAGTTCTTC.

V gene TRBV4-1 combines with J gene TRBJ1-2; a possible D gene is TRBD1 (5 bases). The CDR3 is made up of 18 amino acids. Trimming cost V 0 bases and J 0 bases, with 17 bases left between them. Per the germline V gene, CDR1 is MGHRA and CDR2 is YSYEKL. The CDR3 region is CASSQDFWGSDSNYGYTF. CDR3 DNA sequence: TGCGCCAGCAGCCAAGATTTTTGGGGCAGCGATTCTAACTATGGCTACACCTTC.

This chain connects TRBV4-1 to TRBJ2-3; 7 positions agree with TRBD2. CDR1 and CDR2 (germline): MGHRA, YSYEKL. V lost 0 bases, J lost 1 base, and 10 bases stayed unmatched. This CDR3 has 18 residues. CDR3 bases: TGCGCCAGCAGCCAAGATAGATTGGGGGAGGGCGGCACAGATACGCAGTATTTT. Protein: CASSQDRLGEGGTDTQYF.

This clone was picked up a small number of times. The rearrangement uses TRBV2 and TRBJ2-4; TRBD1 matches at 9 bases. CDR1 SNHLY and CDR2 FYNNEI come from the germline V gene. This CDR3 comprises 18 residues. The trim removed 3 bases at V and 3 bases at J, leaving 12 bases unmatched. CDR3 coding DNA: TGTGCCAGCAGTGATAGTTGGGACAGGGCCCTTTTCAAAAACATTCAGTACTTC. This encodes CASSDSWDRALFKNIQYF.

J is TRBJ2-7 and V is TRBV5-6; a weak D match, TRBD1 (6 bases). The germline V gene encodes CDR1 SGHDT and CDR2 YYEEEE. With 4 bases removed from V and 0 bases from J, the gap between germline ends came to 11 bases. This CDR3 is 14 amino acids long. Written as DNA, the CDR3 is TGTGCCAGCAGCACCGGACAGAGCTCCTACGAGCAGTACTTC. It yields the protein CASSTGQSSYEQYF. Filled out from reference TRBV5-6 and TRBJ2-7, the complete variable domain reads DAGVTQSPTHLIKTRGQQVTLRCSPKSGHDTVSWYQQALGQGPQFIFQYYEEEERQRGNFPDRFSGHQFPNYSSELNVNALLLGDSALYLCASSTGQSSYEQYFGPGTRLTVT.

The chain uses TRBV3-1 (or the pseudogene TRBV3-2) and TRBJ1-5, with 11 bases identical to TRBD1. Germline CDR1 is LGHDT and CDR2 is YNNKEL (reference sequence). J gave up 4 bases and V 3 bases, and 5 bases lay outside the gene matches. This CDR3 comprises 16 residues. DNA of the CDR3: TGTGCCAGCAGCCAGACCGGGACAGGGGGTAATCAGCCCCAGCATTTT. This codes for CASSQTGTGGNQPQHF.

The chain joins TRBV3-1 (or the pseudogene TRBV3-2) to TRBJ2-5, with 11 bases lining up with TRBD2. Trimming removed 4 bases from V and 4 bases from J; junction bases left unmatched: 2. Germline CDR1 and CDR2: LGHDT and YNNKEL (reference sequence). This CDR3 has 14 residues. CDR3 in amino acids: CASSLGLAAETQYF. The CDR3 DNA reads TGTGCCAGCAGCCTGGGACTAGCGGCAGAGACCCAGTACTTC.

The chain combines TRBV3-1 (or the pseudogene TRBV3-2) with TRBJ2-1; 13 nucleotides match TRBD2. CDR1 is LGHDT, CDR2 YNNKEL, per germline (reference sequence). V lost 4 bases and J lost 6; bases outside the gene matches: 9. CDR3 length: 17 amino acids. The CDR3 protein is CASSPYGRTSGSNEQFF. CDR3 bases: TGTGCCAGCAGCCCTTATGGCAGGACTAGCGGGAGCAATGAGCAGTTCTTC.

There are a few counts of this clone. The J gene is TRBJ2-1, the V gene TRBV10-1, with TRBD2 matching over 12 bases. CDR3 length: 16 amino acids. From germline, CDR1 is WNHNN and CDR2 SYGVQD (reference sequence). The ends lost 3 bases at V and 6 bases at J; junction bases unmatched: 6. The CDR3 DNA follows: TGCGCCAGCAGTGAATTTTCGACTAGCGGGAGCAATGAGCAGTTCTTC. Protein sequence: CASSEFSTSGSNEQFF.

J is TRBJ2-2 and V is TRBV27; 13 bases map to TRBD2. After removal of 5 bases from V and 1 base from J, the junction contained 7 bases not matched to a gene. This CDR3 is built from 18 residues. Germline V gives CDR1 MNHEY, CDR2 SMNVEV (reference sequence). This chain's CDR3 is CASSPTSGRAWNTGELFF. CDR3 nucleotide sequence: TGTGCCAGCAGTCCCACTAGCGGGAGGGCCTGGAACACCGGGGAGCTGTTTTTT.

This chain uses TRBV13 with TRBJ2-7; 9 bases agree with TRBD1. This CDR3 comprises 15 residues. Trimming removed 4 bases from V and 4 bases from J; junction bases left unmatched: 8. From germline, CDR1 is PRHDT and CDR2 FYEKMQ (reference sequence). As DNA, the CDR3 is TGTGCCAGCAGCTCCTCCCGGGACAGGGATTACGAGCAGTACTTC. This encodes CASSSSRDRDYEQYF. The entire variable domain, with the rest obtained from reference TRBV13 and TRBJ2-7, is as follows: AAGVIQSPRHLIKEKRETATLKCYPIPRHDTVYWYQQGPGQDPQFLISFYEKMQSDKGSIPDRFSAQQFSDYHSELNMSSLELGDSALYFCASSSSRDRDYEQYFGPGTRLTVT.

The chain employs TRBV27 and TRBJ2-1, with 11 positions matching TRBD2. The CDR3 has 15 amino acids. The germline gives CDR1 MNHEY, CDR2 SMNVEV (reference sequence). J gave up 4 bases and V 5 bases, and 4 bases lay outside the gene matches. Here the CDR3 DNA reads TGTGCCAGCAGTCCTAGCGGGGGGATATACAATGAGCAGTTCTTC. Its protein is CASSPSGGIYNEQFF.

V gene TRBV6-6 combines with J gene TRBJ1-1; tentative D call: TRBD1 (5 bases). This CDR3 spans 16 amino acids. CDR1 is MNHNY, CDR2 SVGAGI, per germline (reference sequence). Between the trimmed V and J ends, which lost 2 bases and 1 base, there was a span of 14 bases. The CDR3 DNA reads TGTGCCAGCAGTTACCAACGTGGGGGAGGGAACACTGAAGCTTTCTTT. Translated: CASSYQRGGGNTEAFF.

The chain has TRBV30 and TRBJ2-7; no definite D call. V was trimmed by 3 bases and J by 4 bases, leaving 13 bases between them. The germline V gene encodes CDR1 GTSNPN and CDR2 SVGIG (reference sequence). The CDR3 runs to 13 residues. CDR3 sequence reads: CAWSGGLPYEQYF. The CDR3 DNA reads as TGTGCCTGGAGCGGCGGTCTACCTTACGAGCAGTACTTC.

The rearrangement links TRBV2 to TRBJ1-4; D is perhaps TRBD1 (6 bases). Germline CDR1 reads SNHLY; CDR2 reads FYNNEI. V lost 0 bases and J 7 bases, leaving 12 bases between the germline ends. CDR3 size: 15 residues. The CDR3 sequence: CASSEAAGDLEKLFF. The CDR3 region has the DNA TGTGCCAGCAGTGAAGCGGCAGGGGATCTTGAAAAACTGTTTTTT.

The chain combines TRBV2 with TRBJ1-5; 9 bases map to TRBD1. CDR3 length: 14 amino acids. Germline CDR1 reads SNHLY; CDR2 reads FYNNEI. With V trimmed by 5 bases and J by 7 bases, 6 bases remained unmatched. The CDR3, as DNA: TGTGCCAGCAGTCCCGGGACAGGGTCCCAGCCCCAGCATTTT. Amino acids: CASSPGTGSQPQHF.

This chain links TRBV27 with TRBJ1-5; TRBD1 is a possible D gene (6 bases). Germline CDR1 is MNHEY and CDR2 is SMNVEV (reference sequence). V shed 5 bases and J shed 3 bases, with 14 bases lying between them. The length of the CDR3 is 15 residues. The CDR3 protein is CASSPTTGINQPQHF. The DNA for the CDR3 is TGTGCCAGCAGTCCCACTACAGGGATCAATCAGCCCCAGCATTTT.

The count of this clone is one. The J gene is TRBJ2-2, the V gene TRBV24-1; TRBD1 is a possible D gene (6 bases). The V end was cut by 10 bases, the J end by 4 bases, with 9 bases between. Looked up from germline, CDR1 is KGHDR and CDR2 is SFDVKD. The CDR3 runs 12 residues. The CDR3 DNA sequence: TGTGCCACTGGACAGACCACCGGGGAGCTGTTTTTT. This codes for CATGQTTGELFF.

The chain is built from TRBV2 and TRBJ2-7, with D possibly being TRBD2 (7 bases). Germline CDR1 is SNHLY and CDR2 is FYNNEI. The CDR3 loop spans 14 amino acids. The V end was cut by 1 base, the J end by 8 bases, with 15 bases between. The CDR3 bases are TGTGCCAGCAGTGAAGGGCATCGGGGGGCTCAGCAGTACTTC. Amino acids: CASSEGHRGAQQYF.

The J gene is TRBJ1-5, the V gene TRBV7-8; D gene uncertain. This CDR3 contains 13 residues. The germline V and J ends were trimmed by 2 bases and 4 bases, with 6 bases remaining between them. Per the germline V gene, CDR1 is SGHVS and CDR2 is FQNEAQ. The CDR3 loop reads CASSLQENQPQHF. The CDR3 bases are TGTGCCAGCAGCTTACAAGAGAATCAGCCCCAGCATTTT.

This chain uses TRBV5-6 with TRBJ1-2; D perhaps matches TRBD1 (6 bases). V lost 2 bases and J 7 bases, leaving 18 bases between the germline ends. In germline, CDR1 is SGHDT, CDR2 YYEEEE. The CDR3 loop spans 15 amino acids. CDR3 region: CASSFSLRGGGGYTF. CDR3 bases: TGTGCCAGCAGCTTCTCTCTCAGGGGCGGAGGTGGCTACACCTTC.